A single sample gave rise to the 7 T cell receptor beta chains below, sequenced in a study of low-dose radiotherapy and immunotherapy resistance in tumors. Primers used for first-strand cDNA, a TRAV- and TRBV-specific set, covered both alpha and beta chains. PCR amplification of the TCRs was performed with Phusion for 20 PCR cycles, and it relied on a constant-region primer together with a V-primer adapter. TCRdb analysed the reads with MiXCR anew, one entry per CDR3 protein. This table holds 7,000 to 9,000 distinct CDR3 sequences, 53% found once. The receptors shown here come from a human donor with advanced metastatic prostate, ovarian, gallbladder or colorectal cancer (not recorded which). This table probably holds off-target reads from a library built for another chain.

V is TRBV2 and J is TRBJ2-7; 7 bases align to TRBD2. CDR1 is SNHLY and CDR2 is FYNNEI in the germline V gene. V lost 6 bases to trimming and J lost 0 bases; unmatched junction nucleotides: 11. This CDR3 region has 16 residues. DNA for the CDR3: TGTGCCAGCAGCCCCCGGGGGGTCGGGGGCTCCTACGAGCAGTACTTC. It yields the protein CASSPRGVGGSYEQYF.

CDR3 sequence (DNA): TGCGCCAGCCGGGGACAGCAGTGGGACATTCAGTACTTC. It encodes CASRGQQWDIQYF. This chain links TRBV4-1 with TRBJ2-4; 7 bases map to TRBD1. Germline CDR1 reads MGHRA; CDR2 reads YSYEKL. This CDR3 has 13 amino acids. Germline trimming cut 8 bases from V and 8 bases from J; bases unmatched to any gene: 9.

This clonotype was picked up one time. This rearrangement joins TRBV14 to TRBJ2-5; the D gene is possibly TRBD1 (5 bases). V was pared by 5 bases and J by 4 bases, with 17 bases between. Germline-derived CDR1 and CDR2 are SGHDN and FVKESK. This CDR3 region has 15 residues. The CDR3 reads CASSGTDSRGETQYF. CDR3 in DNA: TGTGCCAGCAGCGGTACCGACAGCCGAGGAGAGACCCAGTACTTC.

This clonotype was found once. The chain uses TRBV12-3 or TRBV12-4 and TRBJ1-2; TRBD1 might be the D (6 bases). The CDR3 is 11 amino acids. V lost 4 bases and J 8 bases, leaving 8 bases between the germline ends. This CDR3 reads CASSYREGYTF. The CDR3 nucleotides are TGTGCCAGCAGTTACAGGGAGGGCTACACCTTC.

The chain combines TRBV11-1 with TRBJ2-1; weak D call: TRBD2 (7 bases). The germline gives CDR1 SGHAT, CDR2 FQDESV (reference sequence). The V and J ends lost 8 bases and 0 bases respectively, with 11 bases between them. The CDR3 is 14 amino acids. The CDR3 region is CASLGGASYNEQFF. DNA for the CDR3: TGTGCCAGCCTTGGGGGGGCCTCCTACAATGAGCAGTTCTTC. Full variable domain (missing parts from reference TRBV11-1 and TRBJ2-1): EAEVAQSPRYKITEKSQAVAFWCDPISGHATLYWYRQILGQGPELLVQFQDESVVDDSQLPKDRFSAERLKGVDSTLKIQPAELGDSAMYLCASLGGASYNEQFFGPGTRLTVL.

The chain recombines TRBV28 with TRBJ2-1; D not certain. This CDR3 spans 12 amino acids. Germline V gene data show CDR1 as MDHEN and CDR2 as SYDVKM. V was shortened by 0 bases and J by 5 bases, with 2 bases between the two germline ends. The CDR3 region is CASSLWHNEQFF. In DNA form, the CDR3 reads TGTGCCAGCAGTTTATGGCACAATGAGCAGTTCTTC. The variable domain in full, completed from reference TRBV28 and TRBJ2-1, reads DVKVTQSSRYLVKRTGEKVFLECVQDMDHENMFWYRQDPGLGLRLIYFSYDVKMKEKGDIPEGYSVSREKKERFSLILESASTNQTSMYLCASSLWHNEQFFGPGTRLTVL.

This clonotype has more than one count but fewer than ten. The rearrangement links TRBV12-3 or TRBV12-4 to TRBJ2-2, with TRBD2 matching over 7 bases. This CDR3 comprises 11 residues. J lost 11 bases, V lost 10 bases, and 7 bases had no gene match. The CDR3: CATQTSVELFF. The CDR3, as DNA: TGTGCCACACAAACTAGCGTTGAGCTGTTTTTT.